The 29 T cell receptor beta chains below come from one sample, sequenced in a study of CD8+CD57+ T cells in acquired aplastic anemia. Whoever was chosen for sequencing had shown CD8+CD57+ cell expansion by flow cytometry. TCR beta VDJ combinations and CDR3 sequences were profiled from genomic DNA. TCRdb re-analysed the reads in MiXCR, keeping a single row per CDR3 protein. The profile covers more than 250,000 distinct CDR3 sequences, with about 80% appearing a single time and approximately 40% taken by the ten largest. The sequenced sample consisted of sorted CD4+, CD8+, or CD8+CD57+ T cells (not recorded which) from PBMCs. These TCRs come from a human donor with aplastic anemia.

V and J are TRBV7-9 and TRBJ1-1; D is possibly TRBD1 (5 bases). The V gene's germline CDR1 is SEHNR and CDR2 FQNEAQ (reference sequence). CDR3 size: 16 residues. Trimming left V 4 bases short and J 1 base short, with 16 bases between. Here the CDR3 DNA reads TGTGCCAGCAGCTCCGGTCGGGGGGTACGGAACACTGAAGCTTTCTTT. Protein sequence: CASSSGRGVRNTEAFF.

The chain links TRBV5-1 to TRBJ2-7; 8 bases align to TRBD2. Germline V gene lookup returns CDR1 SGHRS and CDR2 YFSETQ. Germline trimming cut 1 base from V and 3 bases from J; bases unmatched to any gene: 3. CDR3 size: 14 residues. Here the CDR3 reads CASSLREGDYEQYF. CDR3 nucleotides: TGCGCCAGCAGCTTGCGGGAGGGGGACTACGAGCAGTACTTC. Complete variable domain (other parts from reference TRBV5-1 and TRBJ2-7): KAGVTQTPRYLIKTRGQQVTLSCSPISGHRSVSWYQQTPGQGLQFLFEYFSETQRNKGNFPGRFSGRQFSNSRSEMNVSTLELGDSALYLCASSLREGDYEQYFGPGTRLTVT.

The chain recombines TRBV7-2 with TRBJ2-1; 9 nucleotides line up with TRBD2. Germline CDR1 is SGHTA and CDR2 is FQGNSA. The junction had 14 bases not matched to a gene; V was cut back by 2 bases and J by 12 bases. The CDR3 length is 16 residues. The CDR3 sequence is CASSLQTSGGSDAQFF. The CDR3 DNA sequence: TGTGCCAGCAGCTTACAAACCAGCGGGGGGAGCGATGCGCAGTTCTTC.

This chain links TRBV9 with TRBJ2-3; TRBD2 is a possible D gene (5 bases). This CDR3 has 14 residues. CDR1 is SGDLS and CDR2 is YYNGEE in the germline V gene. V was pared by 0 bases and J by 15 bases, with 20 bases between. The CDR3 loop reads CASSVAGGPKAGYF. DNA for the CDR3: TGTGCCAGCAGCGTAGCAGGAGGTCCGAAGGCTGGCTATTTT.

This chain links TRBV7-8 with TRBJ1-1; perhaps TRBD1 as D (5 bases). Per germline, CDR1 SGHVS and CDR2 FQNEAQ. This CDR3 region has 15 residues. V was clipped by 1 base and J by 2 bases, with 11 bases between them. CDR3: CASSLDVTANTEAFF. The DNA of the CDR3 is TGTGCCAGCAGCTTAGATGTGACAGCCAACACTGAAGCTTTCTTT.

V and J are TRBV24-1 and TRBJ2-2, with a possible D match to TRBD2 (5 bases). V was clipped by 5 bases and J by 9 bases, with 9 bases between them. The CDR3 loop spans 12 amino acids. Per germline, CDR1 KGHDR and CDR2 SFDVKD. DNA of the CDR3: TGTGCCACCAGTGGCAGGACTTGGGAGCTGTTTTTT. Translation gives CATSGRTWELFF.

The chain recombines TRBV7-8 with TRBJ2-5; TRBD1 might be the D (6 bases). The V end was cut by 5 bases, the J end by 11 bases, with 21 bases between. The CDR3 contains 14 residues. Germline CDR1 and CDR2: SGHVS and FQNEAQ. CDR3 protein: CASSLPTGHDTQYF. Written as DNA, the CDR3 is TGTGCCAGCAGCCTACCGACAGGTCACGATACGCAGTACTTC. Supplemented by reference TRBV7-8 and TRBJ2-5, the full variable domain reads GAGVSQSPRYKVAKRGQDVALRCDPISGHVSLFWYQQALGQGPEFLTYFQNEAQLDKSGLPSDRFFAERPEGSVSTLKIQRTQQEDSAVYLCASSLPTGHDTQYFGPGTRLLVL.

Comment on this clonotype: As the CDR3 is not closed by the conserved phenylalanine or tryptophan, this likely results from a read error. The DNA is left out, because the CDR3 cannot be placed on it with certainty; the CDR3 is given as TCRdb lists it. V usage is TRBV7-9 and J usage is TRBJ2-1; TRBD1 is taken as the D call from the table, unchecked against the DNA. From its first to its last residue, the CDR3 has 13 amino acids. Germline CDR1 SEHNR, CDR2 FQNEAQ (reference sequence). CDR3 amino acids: CAGQWLRETQYFG.

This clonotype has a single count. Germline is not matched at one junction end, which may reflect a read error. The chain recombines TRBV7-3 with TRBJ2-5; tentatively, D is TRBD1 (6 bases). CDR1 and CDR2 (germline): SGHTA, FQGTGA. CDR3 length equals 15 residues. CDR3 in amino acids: CASNPQGYGQETQYF. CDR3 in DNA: TGCGCCAGCAACCCACAGGGCTATGGCCAAGAGACCCAGTACTTC.

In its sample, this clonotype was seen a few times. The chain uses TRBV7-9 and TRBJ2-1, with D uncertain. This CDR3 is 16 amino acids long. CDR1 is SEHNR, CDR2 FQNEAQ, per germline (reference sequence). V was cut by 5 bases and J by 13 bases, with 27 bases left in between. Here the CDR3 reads CASSTDEENGYTFQFF. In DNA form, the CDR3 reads TGTGCCAGCAGCACTGACGAGGAGAATGGCTACACCTTCCAGTTCTTC.

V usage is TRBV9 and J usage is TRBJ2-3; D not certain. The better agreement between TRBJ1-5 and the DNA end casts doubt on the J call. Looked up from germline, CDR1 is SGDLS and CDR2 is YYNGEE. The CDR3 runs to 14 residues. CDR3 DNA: TGTGCCAGCAGCATCGCGGGCAGTTCCTATACGCAGCATTTT. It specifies CASSIAGSSYTQHF.

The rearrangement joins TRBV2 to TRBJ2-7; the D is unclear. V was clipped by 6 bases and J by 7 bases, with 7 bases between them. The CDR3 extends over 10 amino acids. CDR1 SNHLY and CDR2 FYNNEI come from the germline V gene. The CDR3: CASSLNEQYF. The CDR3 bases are TGTGCCAGCAGCCTGAATGAGCAGTACTTC.

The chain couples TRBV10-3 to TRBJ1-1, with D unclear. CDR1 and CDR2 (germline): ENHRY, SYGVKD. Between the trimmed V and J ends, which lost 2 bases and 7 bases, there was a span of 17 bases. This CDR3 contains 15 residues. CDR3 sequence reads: CAISETSGADNEAFF. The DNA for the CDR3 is TGTGCCATCAGTGAGACCAGCGGCGCAGACAATGAAGCTTTCTTT.

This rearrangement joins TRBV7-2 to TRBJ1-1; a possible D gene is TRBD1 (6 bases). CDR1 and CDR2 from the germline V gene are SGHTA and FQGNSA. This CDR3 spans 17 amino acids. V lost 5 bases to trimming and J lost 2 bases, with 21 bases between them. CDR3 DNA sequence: TGTGCCAGCAGCGGCGGGCCCCGACCGGGGGCAAACACTGAAGCTTTCTTT. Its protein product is CASSGGPRPGANTEAFF.

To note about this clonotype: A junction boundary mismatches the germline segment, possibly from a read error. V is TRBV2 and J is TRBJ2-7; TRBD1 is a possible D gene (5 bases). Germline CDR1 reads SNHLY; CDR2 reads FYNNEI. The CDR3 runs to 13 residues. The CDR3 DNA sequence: TGTGCCAGCGGCCTGGGGCGCTCACGCGAGCAGTATTTC. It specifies CASGLGRSREQYF.

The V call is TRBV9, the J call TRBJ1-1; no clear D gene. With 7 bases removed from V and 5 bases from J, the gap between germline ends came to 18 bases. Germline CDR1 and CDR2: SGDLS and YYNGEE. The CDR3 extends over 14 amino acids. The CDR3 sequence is CASGDYGTDTEAFF. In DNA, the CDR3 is TGTGCCAGCGGGGATTACGGCACAGATACTGAAGCTTTCTTT.

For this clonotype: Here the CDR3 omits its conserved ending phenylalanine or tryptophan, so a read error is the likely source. The CDR3: CASSLHGEVIAEQYL. The CDR3, as DNA: TGCGCCAGCAGCTTGCATGGAGAGGTCATTGCCGAGCAGTACCTC. V usage is TRBV7-2 and J usage is TRBJ2-7, with D unresolved. CDR3 size: 15 residues. Germline V gene sequence: CDR1 SGHTA, CDR2 FQGNSA.

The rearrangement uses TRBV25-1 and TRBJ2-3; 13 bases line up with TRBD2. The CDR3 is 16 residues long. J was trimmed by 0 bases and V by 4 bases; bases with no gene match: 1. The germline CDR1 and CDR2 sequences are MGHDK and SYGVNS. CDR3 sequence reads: CASSVTSGGSTDTQYF. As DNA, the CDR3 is TGTGCCAGCAGTGTGACTAGCGGGGGGAGCACAGATACGCAGTATTTT.

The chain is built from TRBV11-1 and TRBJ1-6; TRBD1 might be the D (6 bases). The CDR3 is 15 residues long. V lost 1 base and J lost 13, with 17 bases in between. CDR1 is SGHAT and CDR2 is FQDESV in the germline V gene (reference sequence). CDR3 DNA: TGTGCCAGCAGCTTAGGCCTAGGACAGCGATCCCCCCTCCACTTT. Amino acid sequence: CASSLGLGQRSPLHF. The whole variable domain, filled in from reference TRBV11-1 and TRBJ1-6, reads EAEVAQSPRYKITEKSQAVAFWCDPISGHATLYWYRQILGQGPELLVQFQDESVVDDSQLPKDRFSAERLKGVDSTLKIQPAELGDSAMYLCASSLGLGQRSPLHFGNGTRLTVT.

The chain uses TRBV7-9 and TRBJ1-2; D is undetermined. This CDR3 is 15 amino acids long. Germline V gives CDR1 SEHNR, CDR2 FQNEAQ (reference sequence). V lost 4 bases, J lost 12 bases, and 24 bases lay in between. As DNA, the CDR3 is TGTGCCAGCAGCTCAGCAGCAGAGACCCACTACGGCGACACCTTC. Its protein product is CASSSAAETHYGDTF.

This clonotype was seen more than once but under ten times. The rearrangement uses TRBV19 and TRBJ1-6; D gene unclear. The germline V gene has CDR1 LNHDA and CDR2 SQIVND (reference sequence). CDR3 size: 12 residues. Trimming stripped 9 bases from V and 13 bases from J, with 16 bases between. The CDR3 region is CASNQRELPLHF. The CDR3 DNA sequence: TGTGCCAGCAATCAACGGGAGCTGCCCCTCCACTTT.

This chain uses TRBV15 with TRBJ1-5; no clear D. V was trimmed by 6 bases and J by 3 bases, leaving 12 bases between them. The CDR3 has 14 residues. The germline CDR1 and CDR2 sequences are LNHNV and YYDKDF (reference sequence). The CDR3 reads CATSNACHNQPQHF. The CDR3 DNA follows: TGTGCCACCAGTAATGCTTGTCACAATCAGCCCCAGCATTTT.

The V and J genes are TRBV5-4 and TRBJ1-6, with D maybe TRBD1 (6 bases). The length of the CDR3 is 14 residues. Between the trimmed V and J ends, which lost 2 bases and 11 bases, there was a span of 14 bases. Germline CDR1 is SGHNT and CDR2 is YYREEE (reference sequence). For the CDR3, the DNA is TGTGCCAGCAGCTTTAGGGGGGTACGGGCACCCCTCCACTTT. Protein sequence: CASSFRGVRAPLHF.

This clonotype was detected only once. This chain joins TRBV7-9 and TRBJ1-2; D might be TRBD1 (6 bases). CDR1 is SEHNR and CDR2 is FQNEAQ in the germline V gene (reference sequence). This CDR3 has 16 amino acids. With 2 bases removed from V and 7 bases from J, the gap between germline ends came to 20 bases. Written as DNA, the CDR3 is TGTGCCAGCAGCTTAAAGGGACATACGCAGTTTTTTGGCTACACCTTC. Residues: CASSLKGHTQFFGYTF.

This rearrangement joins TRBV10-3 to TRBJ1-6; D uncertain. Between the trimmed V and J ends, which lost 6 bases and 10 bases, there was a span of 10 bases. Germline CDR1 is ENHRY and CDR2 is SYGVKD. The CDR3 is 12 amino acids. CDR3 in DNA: TGTGCCATCAGCTCCATTAACTCACCCCTCCACTTT. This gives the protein CAISSINSPLHF.

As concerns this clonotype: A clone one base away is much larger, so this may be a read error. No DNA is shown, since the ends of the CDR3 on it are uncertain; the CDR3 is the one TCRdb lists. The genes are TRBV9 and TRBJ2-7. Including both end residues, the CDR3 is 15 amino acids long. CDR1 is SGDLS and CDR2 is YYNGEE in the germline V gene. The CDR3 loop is CASGGAGNIQYFEYV.

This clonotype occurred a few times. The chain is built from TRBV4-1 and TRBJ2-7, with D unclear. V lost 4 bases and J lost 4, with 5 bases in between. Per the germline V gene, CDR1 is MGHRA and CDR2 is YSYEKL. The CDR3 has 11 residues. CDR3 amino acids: CASSPGYEQYF. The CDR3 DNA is TGCGCCAGCAGCCCCGGGTACGAGCAGTACTTC.

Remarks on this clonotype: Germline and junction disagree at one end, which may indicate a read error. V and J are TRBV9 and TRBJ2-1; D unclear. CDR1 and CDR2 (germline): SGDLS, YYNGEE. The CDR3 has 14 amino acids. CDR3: CASSVDQAHTEPFF. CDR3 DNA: TGTGCCAGCAGTGTAGATCAGGCACACACAGAGCCGTTCTTC.

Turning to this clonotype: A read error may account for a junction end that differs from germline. The CDR3 sequence: CASRQGLAGRLSF. CDR3 nucleotide sequence: TGTGCCAGCAGACAGGGACTAGCGGGAAGGCTGTCTTTT. The V call is TRBV2, the J call TRBJ2-1, with 13 bases that match TRBD2. CDR1 is SNHLY, CDR2 FYNNEI, per germline. This CDR3 has 13 residues.